This entry lists 3 T cell receptor beta chains sequenced from one sample in a study of molecular identifiers for immune sequencing clone quantification. TCRdb reprocessed the PCR reads via MiXCR and lists one record per CDR3 protein. This table holds under 600,000 distinct CDR3 sequences, around 23% found once. The sequenced sample was naive CD8+ T cells from blood, with Jurkat cell RNA spiked in. Noted subset: FACS-sorted CD8+CD4-CCR7+CD45RA+ naive T cells. The receptor source for this set is a human donor in good health. Some libraries in this study had Jurkat cell RNA spiked in.

V and J are TRBV27 and TRBJ1-1, with a possible D match to TRBD1 (6 bases). The CDR3 is 14 residues long. The V and J ends lost 5 bases and 3 bases respectively, with 13 bases between them. The V gene's germline CDR1 is MNHEY and CDR2 SMNVEV (reference sequence). CDR3 DNA sequence: TGTGCCAGCAGTAAAGACAGGCGGTACACTGAAGCTTTCTTT. Translating gives CASSKDRRYTEAFF.

The chain has TRBV6-2 or TRBV6-3 and TRBJ2-3, with TRBD2 matching over 8 bases. Germline CDR1 is MNHEY and CDR2 is SVGEGT. V gave up 8 bases and J gave up 1 base; unmatched junction bases: 11. The CDR3 has 16 amino acids. CDR3 nucleotides: TGTGCCAGCGGACGAGTGTTAGCGGGATGCACAGATACGCAGTATTTT. It specifies CASGRVLAGCTDTQYF.

This clonotype appeared many times. The V gene is TRBV20-1, the J gene TRBJ2-3; 8 nucleotides agree with TRBD2. The CDR3 consists of 13 residues. Germline V gene sequence: CDR1 DFQATT, CDR2 SNEGSKA (reference sequence). Unmatched junction bases numbered 5, after V lost 4 bases and J lost 5 bases. CDR3 amino acids: CSAIPGLGDTQYF. CDR3 nucleotides: TGCAGTGCTATCCCGGGACTAGGAGATACGCAGTATTTT.